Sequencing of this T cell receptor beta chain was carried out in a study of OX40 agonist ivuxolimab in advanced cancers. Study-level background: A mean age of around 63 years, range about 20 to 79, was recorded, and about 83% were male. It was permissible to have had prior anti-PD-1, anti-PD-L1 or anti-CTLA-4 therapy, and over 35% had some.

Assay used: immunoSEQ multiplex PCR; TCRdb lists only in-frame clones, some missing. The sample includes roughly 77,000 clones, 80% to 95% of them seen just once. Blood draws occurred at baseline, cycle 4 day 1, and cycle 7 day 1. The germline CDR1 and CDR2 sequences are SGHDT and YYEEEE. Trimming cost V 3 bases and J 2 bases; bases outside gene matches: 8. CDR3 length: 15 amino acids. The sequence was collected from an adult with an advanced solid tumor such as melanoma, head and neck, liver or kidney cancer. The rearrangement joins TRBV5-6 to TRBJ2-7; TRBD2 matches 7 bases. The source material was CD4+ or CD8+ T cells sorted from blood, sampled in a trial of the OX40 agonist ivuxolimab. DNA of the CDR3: TGTGCCAGCAGCTGGAAACTAGCGTCTACCTACGAGCAGTACTTC. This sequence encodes CASSWKLASTYEQYF.